This TCR beta chain was captured in a study of early T cells in non-severe SARS-CoV-2 infection. About the study: Sequenced bulk RNA came from whole blood that was unsorted, and chains were unpaired. Study-level results: The VDJdb matching leaned toward anti-spike CD8 responses and overlooked private and CD4 specificities.

As regards this clonotype: Its cognate antigen is unknown.

The V gene's germline CDR1 is LNHDA and CDR2 SQIVND (reference sequence). The CDR3 is 15 residues long. Trimming cost V 7 bases and J 1 base, with 14 bases left between them. Individual cDNA molecules were tagged with unique molecular identifiers, the study reported. TCRdb fed the 5' RACE reads into MiXCR, producing one record per CDR3 protein. The sample holds around 82,000 distinct CDR3 sequences, over 9% seen once. The TCR sequence derives from an adult who was a healthcare worker with PCR-confirmed SARS-CoV-2 infection or an uninfected control (not recorded which). J is TRBJ1-5 and V is TRBV19; D gene ambiguous. The source material was whole blood. The CDR3 is CASTPQGLSNQPQHF. The CDR3 DNA reads as TGTGCCAGTACCCCCCAAGGGCTGAGCAATCAGCCCCAGCATTTT.